The rows below give T cell receptor beta chains drawn from one sample of a study of blood T cell repertoires in COVID-19. Produced via immunoSEQ multiplex PCR; TCRdb's table is partial and in-frame only. The sample lists around 62,000 clones; 88% were seen once. Sample: peripheral blood. The receptors were sampled from an older woman with acute or convalescent COVID-19. CDR3s include the opening cysteine and the closing phenylalanine or tryptophan. The D gene is left open where the match is weak. Size is stated for part of the rows, as once, few or many counts, or as a class when the clone is expanded.

J gene: TRBJ2-1; V gene: TRBV5-1; D gene: -; clone size: -; CDR3 DNA: TGCGCCAGCAGCTTGGATTGGGGGGAGACCTACAATGAGCAGTTCTTC; CDR3 protein: CASSLDWGETYNEQFF
J gene: TRBJ1-6; V gene: TRBV27; D gene: -; clone size: -; CDR3 DNA: TGTGCCAGCAGTTTATCGACGGGGCCCCTCCACTTT; CDR3 protein: CASSLSTGPLHF
J gene: TRBJ1-1; V gene: TRBV10-2; D gene: -; clone size: -; CDR3 DNA: TGCGCCACCACCCGGGGCACTGAAGCTTTCTTT; CDR3 protein: CATTRGTEAFF
J gene: TRBJ2-1; V gene: TRBV19; D gene: TRBD2; clone size: -; CDR3 DNA: TGTGCCAGTAGTGAACTAGCGGGGGGGCCGGGTAATGAGCAGTTCTTC; CDR3 protein: CASSELAGGPGNEQFF
J gene: TRBJ1-1; V gene: TRBV10-3; D gene: -; clone size: -; CDR3 DNA: TGTGCCATCACCGACCCCTCGACGGGGAACACTGAAGCTTTCTTT; CDR3 protein: CAITDPSTGNTEAFF
J gene: TRBJ2-1; V gene: TRBV4-2; D gene: -; clone size: once; CDR3 DNA: TGTGCCAGCAGCCAAGATATGGGGAGGCGGTTCTTC; CDR3 protein: CASSQDMGRRFF
J gene: TRBJ1-2; V gene: TRBV2; D gene: TRBD1; clone size: -; CDR3 DNA: TGTGCCAGCAGTTTGGGACAGGCGGTCTATGGCTACACCTTC; CDR3 protein: CASSLGQAVYGYTF
J gene: TRBJ2-5; V gene: TRBV27; D gene: -; clone size: -; CDR3 DNA: TGTGCCAGCAGTCCCCTGGGCGGGGAAGAGACCCAGTACTTC; CDR3 protein: CASSPLGGEETQYF
J gene: TRBJ1-5; V gene: TRBV5-4; D gene: -; clone size: -; CDR3 DNA: TGTGCCAGCAGCGTCGACAGGAGCAATCAGCCCCAGCATTTT; CDR3 protein: CASSVDRSNQPQHF
J gene: TRBJ2-3; V gene: TRBV27; D gene: -; clone size: -; CDR3 DNA: TGTGCCAGCAGTTTAAGGACGTCTAGCTTCCGCACAGATACGCAGTATTTT; CDR3 protein: CASSLRTSSFRTDTQYF
J gene: TRBJ1-1; V gene: TRBV4-1; D gene: TRBD1; clone size: once; CDR3 DNA: TGCGCCAGCAGCCAGGACAGGGGGACTGAAGCTTTCTTT; CDR3 protein: CASSQDRGTEAFF
J gene: TRBJ2-2; V gene: TRBV28; D gene: TRBD2; clone size: -; CDR3 DNA: TGTGCCAGCAGCCTAGCGGGGGGCAACACCGGGGAGCTGTTTTTT; CDR3 protein: CASSLAGGNTGELFF
J gene: TRBJ1-5; V gene: TRBV9; D gene: -; clone size: -; CDR3 DNA: TGTGCCAGCAGCGCTCGGGGTCTCAATCAGCCCCAGCATTTT; CDR3 protein: CASSARGLNQPQHF
J gene: TRBJ2-2; V gene: TRBV2; D gene: TRBD2; clone size: once; CDR3 DNA: TGTGCCAGCAGTGTGTCGGGGGGTCGCACCGGGGAGCTGTTTTTT; CDR3 protein: CASSVSGGRTGELFF
J gene: TRBJ2-2; V gene: TRBV3-1/TRBV3-2; D gene: TRBD1; clone size: -; CDR3 DNA: TGTGCCACGGACAGGGGCACCGGGGAGCTGTTTTTT; CDR3 protein: CATDRGTGELFF
J gene: TRBJ2-5; V gene: TRBV6-6; D gene: -; clone size: -; CDR3 DNA: TGTGCCAGCAGTTACAGTAGGCGGGAGACCCAGTACTTC; CDR3 protein: CASSYSRRETQYF
J gene: TRBJ2-1; V gene: TRBV6-1; D gene: TRBD2; clone size: -; CDR3 DNA: TGTGCCAGCAGTGGGTATGCGGGGGGGCCTTTTAATGAGCAGTTCTTC; CDR3 protein: CASSGYAGGPFNEQFF
J gene: TRBJ1-4; V gene: TRBV5-1; D gene: TRBD1; clone size: -; CDR3 DNA: TGCGCCAGCAGCTTGATTTCGGCAGGGGGTGGTGAAAAACTGTTTTTT; CDR3 protein: CASSLISAGGGEKLFF
J gene: TRBJ2-5; V gene: TRBV14; D gene: -; clone size: -; CDR3 DNA: TGTGCCAGCAGCCTCGGGTTCGGATCGACCCAGTACTTC; CDR3 protein: CASSLGFGSTQYF
J gene: TRBJ1-1; V gene: TRBV19; D gene: -; clone size: -; CDR3 DNA: TGTGCCACTACAGGGAACACTGAAGCTTTCTTT; CDR3 protein: CATTGNTEAFF
J gene: TRBJ2-5; V gene: TRBV15; D gene: -; clone size: once; CDR3 DNA: TGTGCCACCAGCGCCGGTTTCACCCAGTACTTC; CDR3 protein: CATSAGFTQYF
J gene: TRBJ1-2; V gene: TRBV4-1; D gene: -; clone size: -; CDR3 DNA: TGCGCCAGCAGCCAAGAGGGTCAGGGTTTTGGCTACACCTTC; CDR3 protein: CASSQEGQGFGYTF
J gene: TRBJ2-6; V gene: TRBV28; D gene: -; clone size: -; CDR3 DNA: TGTGCCAGCAGTCCTCCCTGGACAGGGGCCAACGTCCTGACTTTC; CDR3 protein: CASSPPWTGANVLTF
J gene: TRBJ1-1; V gene: TRBV18; D gene: TRBD1; clone size: -; CDR3 DNA: TGTGCCAGCTCACTCGGGACAGGGGGGACCACTGAAGCTTTCTTT; CDR3 protein: CASSLGTGGTTEAFF